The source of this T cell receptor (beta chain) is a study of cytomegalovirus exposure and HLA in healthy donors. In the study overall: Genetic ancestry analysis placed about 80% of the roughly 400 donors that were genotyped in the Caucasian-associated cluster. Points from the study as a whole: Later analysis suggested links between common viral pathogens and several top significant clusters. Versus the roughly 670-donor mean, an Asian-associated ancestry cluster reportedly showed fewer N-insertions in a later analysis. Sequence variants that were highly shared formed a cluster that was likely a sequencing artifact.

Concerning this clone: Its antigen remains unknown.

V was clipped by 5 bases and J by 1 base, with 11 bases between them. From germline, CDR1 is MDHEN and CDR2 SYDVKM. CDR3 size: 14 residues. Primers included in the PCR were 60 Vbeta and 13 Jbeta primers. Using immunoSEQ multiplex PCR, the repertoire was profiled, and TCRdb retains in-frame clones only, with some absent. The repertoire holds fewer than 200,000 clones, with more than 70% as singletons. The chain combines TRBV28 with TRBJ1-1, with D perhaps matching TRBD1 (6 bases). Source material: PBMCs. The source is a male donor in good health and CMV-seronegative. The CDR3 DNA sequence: TGTGCCAGCAGTACGGGACAACGGAACACTGAAGCTTTCTTT. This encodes CASSTGQRNTEAFF.